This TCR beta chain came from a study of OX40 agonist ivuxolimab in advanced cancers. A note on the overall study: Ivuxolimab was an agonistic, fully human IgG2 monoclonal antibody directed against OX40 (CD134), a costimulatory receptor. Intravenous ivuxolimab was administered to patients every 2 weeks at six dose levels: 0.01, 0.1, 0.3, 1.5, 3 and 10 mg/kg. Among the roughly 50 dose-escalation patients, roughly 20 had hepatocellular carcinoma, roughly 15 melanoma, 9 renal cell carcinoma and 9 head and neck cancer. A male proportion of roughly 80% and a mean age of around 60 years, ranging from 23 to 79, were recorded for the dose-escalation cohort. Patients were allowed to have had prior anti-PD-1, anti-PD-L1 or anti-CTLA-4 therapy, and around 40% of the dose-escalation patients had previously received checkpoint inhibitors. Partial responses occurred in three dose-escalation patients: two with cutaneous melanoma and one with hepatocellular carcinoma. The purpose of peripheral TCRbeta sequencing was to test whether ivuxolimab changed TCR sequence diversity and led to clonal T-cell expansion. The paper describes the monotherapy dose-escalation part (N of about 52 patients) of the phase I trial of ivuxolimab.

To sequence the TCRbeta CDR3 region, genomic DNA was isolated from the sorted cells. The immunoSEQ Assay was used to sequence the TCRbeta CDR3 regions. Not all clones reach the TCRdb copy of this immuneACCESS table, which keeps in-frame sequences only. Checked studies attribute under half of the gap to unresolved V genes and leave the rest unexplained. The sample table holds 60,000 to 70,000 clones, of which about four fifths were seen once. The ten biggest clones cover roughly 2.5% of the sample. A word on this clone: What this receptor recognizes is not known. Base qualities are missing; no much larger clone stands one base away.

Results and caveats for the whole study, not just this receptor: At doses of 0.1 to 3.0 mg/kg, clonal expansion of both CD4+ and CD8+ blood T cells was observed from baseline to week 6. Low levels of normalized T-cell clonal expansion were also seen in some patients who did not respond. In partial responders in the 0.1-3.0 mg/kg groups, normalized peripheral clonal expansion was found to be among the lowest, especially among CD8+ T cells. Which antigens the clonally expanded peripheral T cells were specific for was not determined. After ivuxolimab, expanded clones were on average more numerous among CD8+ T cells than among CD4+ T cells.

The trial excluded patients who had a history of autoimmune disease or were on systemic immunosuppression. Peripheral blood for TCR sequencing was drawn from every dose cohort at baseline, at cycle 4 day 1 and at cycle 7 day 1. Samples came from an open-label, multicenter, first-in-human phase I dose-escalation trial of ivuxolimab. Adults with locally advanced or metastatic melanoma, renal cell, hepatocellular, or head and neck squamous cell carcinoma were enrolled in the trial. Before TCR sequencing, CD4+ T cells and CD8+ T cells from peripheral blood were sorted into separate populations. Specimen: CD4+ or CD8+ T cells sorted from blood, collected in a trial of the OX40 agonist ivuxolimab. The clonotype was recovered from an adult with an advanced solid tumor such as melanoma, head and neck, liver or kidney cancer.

CDR3 sequence: CASSLSGTQYGYTF. The bases are TGTGCCAGCAGCTTAAGTGGGACACAATATGGCTACACCTTC. The chain is made from TRBV7-2 and TRBJ1-2, with a tentative D gene TRBD1 over 6 matching bases. Including cysteine and phenylalanine, the CDR3 has 14 amino acids. Just the 42-base CDR3 DNA is kept, in frame starting at base 1. CDR1 SGHTA and CDR2 FQGNSA are derived from the germline V gene. Relative to germline, V is 2 bases shorter and J is 5 bases shorter, with 12 bases between their ends.